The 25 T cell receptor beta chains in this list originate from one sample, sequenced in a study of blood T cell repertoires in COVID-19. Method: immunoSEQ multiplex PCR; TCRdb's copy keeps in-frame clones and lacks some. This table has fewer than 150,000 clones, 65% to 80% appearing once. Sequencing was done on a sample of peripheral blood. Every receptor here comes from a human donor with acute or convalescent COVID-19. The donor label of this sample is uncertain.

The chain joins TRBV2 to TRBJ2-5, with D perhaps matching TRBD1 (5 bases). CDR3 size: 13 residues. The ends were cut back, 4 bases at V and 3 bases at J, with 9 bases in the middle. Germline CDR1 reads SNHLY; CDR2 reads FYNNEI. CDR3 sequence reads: CASSVGAEETQYF. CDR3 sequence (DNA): TGTGCCAGCAGTGTTGGGGCTGAAGAGACCCAGTACTTC.

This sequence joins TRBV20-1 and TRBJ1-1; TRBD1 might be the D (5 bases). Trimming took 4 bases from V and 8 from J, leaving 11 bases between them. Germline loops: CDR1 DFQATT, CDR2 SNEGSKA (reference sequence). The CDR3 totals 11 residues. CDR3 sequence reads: CSAILYREAFF. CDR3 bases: TGCAGTGCTATTCTGTACAGGGAAGCTTTCTTT.

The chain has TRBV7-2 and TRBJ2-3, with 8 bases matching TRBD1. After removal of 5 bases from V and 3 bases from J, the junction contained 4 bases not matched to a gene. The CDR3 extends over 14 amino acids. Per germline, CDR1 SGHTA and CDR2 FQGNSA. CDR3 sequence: CASSPGQGTDTQYF. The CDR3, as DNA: TGTGCCAGCAGCCCAGGACAGGGTACAGATACGCAGTATTTT.

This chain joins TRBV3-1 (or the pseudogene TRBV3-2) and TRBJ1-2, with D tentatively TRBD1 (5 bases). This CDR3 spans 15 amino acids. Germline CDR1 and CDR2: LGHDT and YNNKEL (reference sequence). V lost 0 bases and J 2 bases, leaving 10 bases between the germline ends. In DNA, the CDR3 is TGTGCCAGCAGCCAAGATATCGGGGGGAACTATGGCTACACCTTC. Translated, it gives CASSQDIGGNYGYTF.

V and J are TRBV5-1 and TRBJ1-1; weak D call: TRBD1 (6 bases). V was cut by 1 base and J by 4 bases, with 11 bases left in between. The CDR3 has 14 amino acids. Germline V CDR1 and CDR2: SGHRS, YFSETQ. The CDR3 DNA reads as TGCGCCAGCAGCTTGTTGGGGGCCGTCACTGAAGCTTTCTTT. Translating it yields CASSLLGAVTEAFF.

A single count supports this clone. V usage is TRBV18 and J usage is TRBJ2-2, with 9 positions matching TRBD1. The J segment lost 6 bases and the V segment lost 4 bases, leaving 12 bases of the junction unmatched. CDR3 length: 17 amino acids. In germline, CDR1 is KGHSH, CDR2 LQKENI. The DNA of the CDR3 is TGTGCCAGCTCACTCCACCCCTTGGGACAGGGTGCCGGGGAGCTGTTTTTT. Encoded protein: CASSLHPLGQGAGELFF.

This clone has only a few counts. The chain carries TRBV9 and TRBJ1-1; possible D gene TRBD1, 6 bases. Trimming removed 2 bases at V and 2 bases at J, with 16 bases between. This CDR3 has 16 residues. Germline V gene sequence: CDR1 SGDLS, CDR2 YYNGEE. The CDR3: CASSVQGQRRNTEAFF. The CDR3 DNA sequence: TGTGCCAGCAGCGTGCAAGGACAGAGGAGAAACACTGAAGCTTTCTTT.

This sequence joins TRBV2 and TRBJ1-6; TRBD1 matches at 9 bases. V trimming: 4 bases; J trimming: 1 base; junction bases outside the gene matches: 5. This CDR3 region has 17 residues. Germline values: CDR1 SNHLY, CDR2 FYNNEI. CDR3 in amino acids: CASSVGQGKSYNSPLHF. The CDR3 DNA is TGTGCCAGCAGTGTTGGACAGGGGAAGTCCTATAATTCACCCCTCCACTTT. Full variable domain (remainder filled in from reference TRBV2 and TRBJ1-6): EPEVTQTPSHQVTQMGQEVILRCVPISNHLYFYWYRQILGQKVEFLVSFYNNEISEKSEIFDDQFSVERPDGSNFTLKIRSTKLEDSAMYFCASSVGQGKSYNSPLHFGNGTRLTVT.

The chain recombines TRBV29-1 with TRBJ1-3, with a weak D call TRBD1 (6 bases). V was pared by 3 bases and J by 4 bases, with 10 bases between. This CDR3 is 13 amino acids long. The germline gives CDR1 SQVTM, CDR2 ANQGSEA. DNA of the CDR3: TGCAGCGTTGAGTCAGGGGTAGGAAACACCATATATTTT. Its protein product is CSVESGVGNTIYF.

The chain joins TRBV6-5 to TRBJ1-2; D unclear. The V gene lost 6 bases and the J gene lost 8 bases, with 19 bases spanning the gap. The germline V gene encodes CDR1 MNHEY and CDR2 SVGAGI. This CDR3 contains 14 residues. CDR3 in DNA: TGTGCCAGCAGCGCGGGCCTCGGAGCGATGGGCTACACCTTC. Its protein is CASSAGLGAMGYTF.

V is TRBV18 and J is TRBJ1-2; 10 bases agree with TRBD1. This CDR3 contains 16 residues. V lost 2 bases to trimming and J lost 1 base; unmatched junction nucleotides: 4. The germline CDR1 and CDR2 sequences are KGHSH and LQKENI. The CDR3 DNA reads TGTGCCAGCTCACCAGGGACAGGGGCGGATAACTATGGCTACACCTTC. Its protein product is CASSPGTGADNYGYTF.

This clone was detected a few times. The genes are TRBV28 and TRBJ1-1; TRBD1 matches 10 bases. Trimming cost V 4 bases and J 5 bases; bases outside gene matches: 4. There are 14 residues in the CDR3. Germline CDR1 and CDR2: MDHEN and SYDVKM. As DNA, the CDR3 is TGTGCCAGCAGTTCCGACAGGGGGCAAACTGAAGCTTTCTTT. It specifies CASSSDRGQTEAFF.

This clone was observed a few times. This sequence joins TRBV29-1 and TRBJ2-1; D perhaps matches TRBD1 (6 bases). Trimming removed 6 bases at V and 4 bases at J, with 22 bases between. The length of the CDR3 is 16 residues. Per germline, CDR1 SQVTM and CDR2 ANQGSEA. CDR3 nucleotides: TGCAGCGTCGAGGGGGACCAGGGGACGGGTTACAATGAGCAGTTCTTC. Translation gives CSVEGDQGTGYNEQFF.

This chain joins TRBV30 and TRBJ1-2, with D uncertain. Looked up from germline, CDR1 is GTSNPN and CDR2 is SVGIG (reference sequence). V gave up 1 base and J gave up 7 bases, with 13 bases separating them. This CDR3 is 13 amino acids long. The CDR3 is CAWSALWEGGYTF. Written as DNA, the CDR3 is TGTGCCTGGAGTGCCTTGTGGGAGGGTGGCTACACCTTC.

The CDR3: CASHRGPNYGYTF. CDR3 DNA: TGTGCCAGCCACAGGGGGCCCAACTATGGCTACACCTTC. The genes are TRBV19 and TRBJ1-2; 9 bases are a match to TRBD1. V trimming: 9 bases; J trimming: 2 bases; junction bases outside the gene matches: 4. The germline CDR1 and CDR2 sequences are LNHDA and SQIVND (reference sequence). The CDR3 is 13 residues long.

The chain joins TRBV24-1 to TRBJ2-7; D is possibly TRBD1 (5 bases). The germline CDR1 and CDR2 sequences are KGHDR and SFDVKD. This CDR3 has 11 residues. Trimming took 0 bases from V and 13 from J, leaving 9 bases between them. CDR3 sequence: CATSDLIGVYF. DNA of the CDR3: TGTGCCACCAGTGATTTGATAGGGGTCTACTTC.

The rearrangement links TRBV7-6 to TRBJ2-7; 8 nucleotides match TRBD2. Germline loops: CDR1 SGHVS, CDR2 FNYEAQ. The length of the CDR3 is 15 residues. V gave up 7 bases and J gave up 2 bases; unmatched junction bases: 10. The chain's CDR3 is CASIVSGGIPYEQYV. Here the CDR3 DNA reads TGTGCCAGCATCGTGAGCGGGGGCATCCCCTACGAGCAGTACGTC.

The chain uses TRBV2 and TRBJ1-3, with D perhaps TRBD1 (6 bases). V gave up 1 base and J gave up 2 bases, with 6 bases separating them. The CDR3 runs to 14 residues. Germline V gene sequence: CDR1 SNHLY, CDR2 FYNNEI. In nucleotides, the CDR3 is TGTGCCAGCAGTGAAGGGACAGCTGGAAACACCATATATTTT. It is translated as CASSEGTAGNTIYF.

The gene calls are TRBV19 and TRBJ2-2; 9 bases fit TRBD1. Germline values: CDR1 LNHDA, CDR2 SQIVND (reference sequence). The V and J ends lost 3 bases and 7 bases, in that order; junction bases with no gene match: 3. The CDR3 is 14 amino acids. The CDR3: CASSIRQGVGELFF. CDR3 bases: TGTGCCAGTAGTATTCGACAGGGGGTCGGGGAGCTGTTTTTT. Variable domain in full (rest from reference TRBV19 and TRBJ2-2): DGGITQSPKYLFRKEGQNVTLSCEQNLNHDAMYWYRQDPGQGLRLIYYSQIVNDFQKGDIAEGYSVSREKKESFPLTVTSAQKNPTAFYLCASSIRQGVGELFFGEGSRLTVL.

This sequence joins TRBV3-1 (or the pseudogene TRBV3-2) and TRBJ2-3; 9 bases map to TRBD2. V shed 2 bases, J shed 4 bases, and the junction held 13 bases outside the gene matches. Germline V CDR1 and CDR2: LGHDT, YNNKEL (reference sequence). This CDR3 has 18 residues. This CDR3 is CASSQLFGGGAGADTQYF. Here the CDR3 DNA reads TGTGCCAGCAGCCAACTCTTCGGCGGGGGGGCGGGGGCAGATACGCAGTATTTT.

The CDR3 coding sequence is TGTGCCAGCAGCTTAGGGCCCGGGACTACGATGGCCGGGGAGCTGTTTTTT. This encodes CASSLGPGTTMAGELFF. J is TRBJ2-2 and V is TRBV11-2; TRBD2 matches at 7 bases. Germline lookup yields CDR1 SGHAT and CDR2 FQNNGV. V lost 1 base, J lost 6 bases, and 11 bases stayed unmatched. The CDR3 has 17 residues.

For the CDR3, the DNA is TGTGCCACCAGTCGGGGGAGCTCCTACAATGAGCAGTTCTTC. Amino acid sequence: CATSRGSSYNEQFF. V usage is TRBV24-1 and J usage is TRBJ2-1; D is possibly TRBD2 (6 bases). Germline loops: CDR1 KGHDR, CDR2 SFDVKD. The CDR3 runs 14 residues. With 6 bases removed from V and 0 bases from J, the gap between germline ends came to 8 bases.

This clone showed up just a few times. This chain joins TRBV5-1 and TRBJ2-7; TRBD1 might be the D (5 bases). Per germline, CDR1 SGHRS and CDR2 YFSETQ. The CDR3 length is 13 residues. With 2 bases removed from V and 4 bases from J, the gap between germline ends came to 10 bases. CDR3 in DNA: TGCGCCAGCAGCTTCCAGGGTGAGTACGAGCAGTACTTC. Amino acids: CASSFQGEYEQYF.

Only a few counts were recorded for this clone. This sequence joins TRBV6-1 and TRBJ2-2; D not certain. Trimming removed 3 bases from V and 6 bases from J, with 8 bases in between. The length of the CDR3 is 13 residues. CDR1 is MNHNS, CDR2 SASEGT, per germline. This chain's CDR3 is CASSEESPGELFF. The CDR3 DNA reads TGTGCCAGCAGTGAGGAGTCCCCCGGGGAGCTGTTTTTT.

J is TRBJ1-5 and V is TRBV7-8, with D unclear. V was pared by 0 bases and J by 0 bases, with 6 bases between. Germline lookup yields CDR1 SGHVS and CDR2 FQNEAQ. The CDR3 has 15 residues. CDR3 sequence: CASSLAVNSNQPQHF. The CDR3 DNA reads TGTGCCAGCAGCTTAGCCGTTAATAGCAATCAGCCCCAGCATTTT.